These 10 T cell receptor beta chains share one sample of origin, sequenced in a study of cytomegalovirus exposure and HLA in healthy donors. The PCR used 60 Vbeta and 13 Jbeta primers. TCRdb's table, derived via immunoSEQ multiplex PCR, lists solely in-frame clones and lacks some. The sample table includes over 65,000 clones. Sequences were obtained from PBMCs. These receptors all come from a woman aged 25 to 39 in good health and CMV-seronegative.

The chain employs TRBV7-2 and TRBJ1-3; D remains ambiguous. Trimming stripped 5 bases from V and 0 bases from J, with 8 bases between. Germline V gene sequence: CDR1 SGHTA, CDR2 FQGNSA. CDR3 size: 14 residues. CDR3 sequence (DNA): TGTGCCAGCAGCCCCCGGTACTCTGGAAACACCATATATTTT. Protein product: CASSPRYSGNTIYF.

The rearrangement joins TRBV25-1 to TRBJ2-7, with 10 bases identical to TRBD1. Losses at the gene ends were 4 bases for V and 3 bases for J; bases not matched to a gene: 6. Germline lookup yields CDR1 MGHDK and CDR2 SYGVNS. The CDR3 length is 15 residues. CDR3 region: CASSGPRDRGYEQYF. The CDR3 region has the DNA TGTGCCAGCAGTGGCCCCCGGGACAGGGGCTACGAGCAGTACTTC.

This sequence joins TRBV4-1 and TRBJ2-3; maybe TRBD2 (6 bases). Per germline, CDR1 MGHRA and CDR2 YSYEKL. The germline V and J ends were trimmed by 4 bases and 1 base, with 18 bases remaining between them. This CDR3 comprises 17 residues. This CDR3 is CASSPDYLLTRTDTQYF. CDR3 DNA: TGCGCCAGCAGCCCGGACTACTTGCTAACCCGCACAGATACGCAGTATTTT.

The V call is TRBV5-1, the J call TRBJ2-3; 7 nucleotides match TRBD2. Germline loops: CDR1 SGHRS, CDR2 YFSETQ. The CDR3 is 16 amino acids. Trimming at V came to 1 base and at J to 0 bases, leaving 5 bases not matched to a gene. The CDR3 DNA reads as TGCGCCAGCAGCTTGCGGGGGGAGGCTAGCACAGATACGCAGTATTTT. This codes for CASSLRGEASTDTQYF.

The chain has TRBV6-5 and TRBJ1-2; TRBD1 might be the D (6 bases). Germline-derived CDR1 and CDR2 are MNHEY and SVGAGI. V was clipped by 0 bases and J by 4 bases, with 15 bases between them. The CDR3 sequence is 16 residues long. The CDR3 region is CASSYSQGATIYGYTF. The DNA for the CDR3 is TGTGCCAGCAGTTACTCACAGGGAGCCACCATCTATGGCTACACCTTC.

This chain joins TRBV7-8 and TRBJ2-7, with 8 bases identical to TRBD2. Trimming cost V 5 bases and J 7 bases; bases outside gene matches: 13. Germline CDR1 is SGHVS and CDR2 is FQNEAQ. This CDR3 has 15 amino acids. CDR3 sequence (DNA): TGTGCCAGCAGCCCCAGTGCGGGGGGCCGGCGGGAGCAGTACTTC. Translation gives CASSPSAGGRREQYF. The entire variable domain, with the rest obtained from reference TRBV7-8 and TRBJ2-7, is as follows: GAGVSQSPRYKVAKRGQDVALRCDPISGHVSLFWYQQALGQGPEFLTYFQNEAQLDKSGLPSDRFFAERPEGSVSTLKIQRTQQEDSAVYLCASSPSAGGRREQYFGPGTRLTVT.

The chain is built from TRBV30 and TRBJ2-3, with TRBD2 matching over 7 bases. The length of the CDR3 is 15 residues. The V and J ends lost 3 bases and 2 bases, in that order; junction bases with no gene match: 8. Germline V lookup: CDR1 GTSNPN, CDR2 SVGIG (reference sequence). The chain's CDR3 is CAWSSASGDTDTQYF. For the CDR3, the DNA is TGTGCCTGGAGCTCGGCTAGCGGAGACACAGATACGCAGTATTTT.

The chain employs TRBV4-2 and TRBJ1-6, with unresolved D. CDR1 and CDR2 from the germline V gene are LGHNA and YNFKEQ. V gave up 2 bases and J gave up 12 bases, with 14 bases separating them. The CDR3 length is 14 residues. CDR3 sequence reads: CASSQSPGEGPLHF. CDR3 coding DNA: TGTGCCAGCAGCCAATCCCCTGGGGAGGGACCCCTCCACTTT.

The chain carries TRBV11-2 and TRBJ2-7, with 10 positions matching TRBD1. Germline CDR1 and CDR2: SGHAT and FQNNGV. The V and J ends lost 5 bases and 1 base, in that order; junction bases with no gene match: 14. The CDR3 sequence is 18 residues long. The DNA for the CDR3 is TGTGCCAGCAGCACGATCAACCGGGACAGGGGCTCATCCTACGAGCAGTACTTC. Protein sequence: CASSTINRDRGSSYEQYF.

The chain links TRBV19 to TRBJ2-1, with 7 bases identical to TRBD2. Germline CDR1 is LNHDA and CDR2 is SQIVND (reference sequence). The CDR3 covers 13 residues. The CDR3 is CASGEGFYNEQFF. The CDR3 DNA reads as TGTGCAAGCGGGGAGGGGTTTTACAATGAGCAGTTCTTC.